Ten or more counts support the clone carrying this TCR beta chain. Its antigen is as yet unknown. This entry is derived from a study of T-cell reconstitution after alpha-beta-depleted transplantation in children. Study findings and constraints: Reportedly, alpha-beta T cells present about two months post-transplant originated from several hundred expanded clones of graft origin.

It was with unique molecular identifiers that the TCRbeta library was prepared. Each CDR3 protein gets one entry after TCRdb re-called the PCR reads with MiXCR. The table lists 490,000 or so distinct CDR3 sequences, roughly a tenth of them singletons. CDR3 length: 14 residues. The germline V gene has CDR1 SQVTM and CDR2 ANQGSEA. V lost 3 bases and J lost 1, with 12 bases in between. This sequence originates from a child aged 2 to 10 with inherited bone marrow failure, due to receive a stem cell transplant. The material was PBMCs, obtained before TCRalphabeta/CD19-depleted stem cell transplant. J is TRBJ1-2 and V is TRBV29-1; a possible D gene is TRBD1 (5 bases). The CDR3 DNA sequence: TGCAGCGTTGAGGAACAGGCCTTTAACTATGGCTACACCTTC. This sequence encodes CSVEEQAFNYGYTF.